These 25 T cell receptor beta chains originate from one sample sequenced in a study of breast tumors, draining lymph nodes, adjacent tissues. The lymph nodes were axillary draining lymph nodes from breast cancer patients. TCRdb independently ran MiXCR on the multiplex PCR reads; one entry per CDR3 protein. Altogether fewer than 300,000 distinct CDR3 sequences are present, 32% being singletons, with the ten largest covering 1.4%. The specimen sequenced was axillary lymph node tissue. The origin of the receptors is a female donor with breast cancer. Some clones in this sample may be carry-over from other donors' samples.

With regard to this clonotype: One base away lies a much larger clone, so this may be a sequencing read error. Likely a read error: the CDR3 ends without its conserved phenylalanine or tryptophan. This rearrangement joins TRBV18 to TRBJ2-5, with TRBD2 matching over 7 bases. V trimming: 5 bases; J trimming: 4 bases; junction bases outside the gene matches: 1. The CDR3 loop spans 12 amino acids. Germline-derived CDR1 and CDR2 are KGHSH and LQKENI. The CDR3 DNA reads TGTGCCAGCTCAGTAGCGGGAGAGACCCAGTACCTC. This encodes CASSVAGETQYL.

Ten or more counts support this clonotype. The chain couples TRBV5-1 to TRBJ2-1, with 10 positions matching TRBD2. This CDR3 is built from 16 residues. Trimming cost V 4 bases and J 7 bases; bases outside gene matches: 11. Looked up from germline, CDR1 is SGHRS and CDR2 is YFSETQ. CDR3 in DNA: TGCGCCAGCAGCGTTGGGTCTAGCGGGAGTACGAATGAGCAGTTCTTC. Translating gives CASSVGSSGSTNEQFF.

There are a few counts of this clonotype. The chain uses TRBV28 and TRBJ1-3; tentative D call: TRBD1 (6 bases). Trimming shortened V by 6 bases and J by 4 bases, and 10 bases separated the two germline ends. The CDR3 length is 13 residues. The germline gives CDR1 MDHEN, CDR2 SYDVKM. The CDR3 spells CASSRGEGNTIYF. CDR3 nucleotide sequence: TGTGCCAGCAGCAGGGGCGAGGGAAACACCATATATTTT.

The chain couples TRBV11-3 to TRBJ2-2; D not certain. Per germline, CDR1 SGHNT and CDR2 YENEEA. The CDR3 consists of 11 residues. Between the trimmed V and J ends, which lost 1 base and 9 bases, there was a span of 3 bases. The CDR3 is CASSLVWELFF. CDR3 in DNA: TGTGCCAGCAGCTTAGTCTGGGAGCTGTTTTTT.

This clonotype was seen many times. This chain uses TRBV2 with TRBJ2-2; TRBD1 or TRBD2 may be the D gene (6 bases each). Trimming stripped 11 bases from V and 4 bases from J, with 20 bases between. Germline lookup yields CDR1 SNHLY and CDR2 FYNNEI. The CDR3 totals 15 residues. CDR3 DNA sequence: TGTGCCGGACTCCGGAGGGGGAGTATCACCGGGGAGCTGTTTTTT. Translating it yields CAGLRRGSITGELFF. Variable domain in full (rest from reference TRBV2 and TRBJ2-2): EPEVTQTPSHQVTQMGQEVILRCVPISNHLYFYWYRQILGQKVEFLVSFYNNEISEKSEIFDDQFSVERPDGSNFTLKIRSTKLEDSAMYFCAGLRRGSITGELFFGEGSRLTVL.

About this clonotype: The CDR3 end shows no conserved phenylalanine or tryptophan, and so a read error is likely. The limits of the CDR3 on the DNA are not certain, so only TCRdb's listed CDR3 is given. The chain recombines TRBV11-3 with TRBJ1-6. The CDR3 numbers 8 amino acids, ends counted. CDR1 SGHNT and CDR2 YENEEA come from the germline V gene. The CDR3 is CASSLDDL.

Ten or more counts support this clonotype. The chain couples TRBV29-1 to TRBJ2-5; 8 nucleotides line up with TRBD1. Germline CDR1 SQVTM, CDR2 ANQGSEA. V shed 4 bases, J shed 4 bases, and the junction held 11 bases outside the gene matches. The CDR3 totals 15 residues. In DNA, the CDR3 is TGCAGCGTTGTCAACCCCCGGGACAGGAGAGAGACCCAGTACTTC. It encodes CSVVNPRDRRETQYF.

This clonotype showed up many times. The V and J genes are TRBV7-9 and TRBJ2-1; 7 nucleotides match TRBD2. CDR3 length: 14 residues. From germline, CDR1 is SEHNR and CDR2 FQNEAQ (reference sequence). J was trimmed by 1 base and V by 10 bases; bases with no gene match: 7. The DNA of the CDR3 is TGTGCCACCTCGGGGCGGGAGTCCTACAATGAGCAGTTCTTC. Translating it yields CATSGRESYNEQFF. Complete variable domain (other parts from reference TRBV7-9 and TRBJ2-1): DTGVSQNPRHKITKRGQNVTFRCDPISEHNRLYWYRQTLGQGPEFLTYFQNEAQLEKSRLLSDRFSAERPKGSFSTLEIQRTEQGDSAMYLCATSGRESYNEQFFGPGTRLTVL.

The chain couples TRBV5-1 to TRBJ1-1; no reliable D call. This CDR3 has 13 residues. The germline V gene encodes CDR1 SGHRS and CDR2 YFSETQ. V lost 0 bases and J 5 bases, leaving 8 bases between the germline ends. The CDR3 DNA reads as TGCGCCAGCAGCTTGGAGGGTCTAACTGAAGCTTTCTTT. This encodes CASSLEGLTEAFF.

This clonotype has at least ten counts. This chain connects TRBV6-5 to TRBJ2-1; 15 positions agree with TRBD2. V lost 6 bases and J lost 10; bases outside the gene matches: 10. This CDR3 is built from 16 residues. In germline, CDR1 is MNHEY, CDR2 SVGAGI. DNA for the CDR3: TGTGCCAGCAGCCATACCAGGACTAGCGGGAGGGGCGAGCAGTTCTTC. Its translation: CASSHTRTSGRGEQFF.

The chain recombines TRBV2 with TRBJ2-1; D is unresolved. The V end was cut by 5 bases, the J end by 5 bases, with 10 bases between. This CDR3 has 13 residues. Germline lookup yields CDR1 SNHLY and CDR2 FYNNEI. CDR3 sequence (DNA): TGTGCCAGCAGTCTCAACCAAAACAATGAGCAGTTCTTC. The encoded protein is CASSLNQNNEQFF.

V usage is TRBV12-3 or TRBV12-4 and J usage is TRBJ2-2, with D tentatively TRBD2 (5 bases). This CDR3 is built from 17 residues. Deletions cut 3 bases from V and 4 bases from J, with 18 bases between. CDR3 sequence reads: CASSFREYPAGTGELFF. The CDR3 bases are TGTGCCAGCAGTTTCCGGGAATACCCGGCTGGCACCGGGGAGCTGTTTTTT.

Concerning this clonotype: Possible read error: a much larger clone is one base away. Because the CDR3 is missing its conserved closing phenylalanine or tryptophan, this is likely a read error. The chain uses TRBV19 and TRBJ2-1; 14 bases are shared with TRBD2. Germline V CDR1 and CDR2: LNHDA, SQIVND (reference sequence). This CDR3 has 16 amino acids. V shed 6 bases and J 7 bases; nucleotides not matched to a gene: 8. The CDR3 DNA sequence: TGTGCCAGTAGCGTAGCCGGGACTAGCGGGAGTAATGAGCAGTTCTCC. Amino acid sequence: CASSVAGTSGSNEQFS.

Only a few counts were recorded for this clonotype. This may be a read error: a much more frequent sequence differs by one nucleotide. V usage is TRBV5-5 and J usage is TRBJ2-2, with a possible D match to TRBD2 (6 bases). The CDR3 extends over 13 amino acids. Germline loops: CDR1 SGHKS, CDR2 YYEKEE (reference sequence). V was clipped by 4 bases and J by 6 bases, with 10 bases between them. CDR3 region: CASSRLGAGELFF. In DNA form, the CDR3 reads TGTGCCAGCAGCAGACTAGGGGCCGGGGAGCTGTTTTTT.

V gene TRBV7-2 combines with J gene TRBJ2-1; 8 bases are shared with TRBD2. V was pared by 0 bases and J by 6 bases, with 4 bases of the junction left unmatched. This CDR3 region has 15 residues. Germline V gene lookup returns CDR1 SGHTA and CDR2 FQGNSA. Here the CDR3 reads CASSLARGAGNEQFF. In nucleotides, the CDR3 is TGTGCCAGCAGCTTAGCGCGGGGGGCGGGCAATGAGCAGTTCTTC.

The rearrangement joins TRBV27 to TRBJ1-1, with TRBD1 matching 7 bases. The CDR3 spans 15 residues. Losses at the gene ends were 5 bases for V and 0 bases for J; bases not matched to a gene: 6. CDR1 and CDR2 from the germline V gene are MNHEY and SMNVEV (reference sequence). Here the CDR3 reads CASSPTGSLNTEAFF. The DNA of the CDR3 is TGTGCCAGCAGTCCGACAGGGTCATTGAACACTGAAGCTTTCTTT.

A word on this clonotype: The conserved final phenylalanine or tryptophan is absent from the CDR3, which likely points to a read error. The rearrangement links TRBV5-4 to TRBJ1-2; D is undetermined. CDR1 is SGHNT and CDR2 is YYREEE in the germline V gene (reference sequence). The CDR3 loop spans 13 amino acids. Trimming shortened V by 10 bases and J by 4 bases, and 17 bases separated the two germline ends. CDR3 residues: CAWSVGYSYGYTL. CDR3 DNA sequence: TGTGCCTGGAGCGTAGGATACTCCTATGGCTACACCCTC.

This clonotype was seen repeatedly, ten times or more. This chain joins TRBV2 and TRBJ2-3; 9 bases map to TRBD2. This CDR3 spans 14 amino acids. Looked up from germline, CDR1 is SNHLY and CDR2 is FYNNEI. V lost 3 bases, J lost 6 bases, and 4 bases stayed unmatched. The CDR3 sequence: CASSDRGLADTQYF. The CDR3 coding sequence is TGTGCCAGCAGTGACCGAGGACTAGCGGATACGCAGTATTTT.

This clonotype appeared many times. V gene TRBV7-9 combines with J gene TRBJ2-7; TRBD2 is a possible D gene (6 bases). Germline V gene sequence: CDR1 SEHNR, CDR2 FQNEAQ (reference sequence). V shed 5 bases and J shed 0 bases, with 8 bases lying between them. CDR3 length: 13 residues. The CDR3 coding sequence is TGTGCCAGCAGCCGGGACTTCTCCTACGAGCAGTACTTC. Translating it yields CASSRDFSYEQYF.

This clonotype was seen many times. The V call is TRBV19, the J call TRBJ2-1, with D perhaps being TRBD1 or TRBD2 (5 bases each). CDR3 size: 15 residues. V gave up 6 bases and J gave up 5 bases, with 17 bases separating them. CDR1 and CDR2 (germline): LNHDA, SQIVND (reference sequence). CDR3: CASRNRDGRDNEQFF. CDR3 nucleotide sequence: TGTGCCAGTAGAAACCGGGACGGACGGGACAATGAGCAGTTCTTC.

This clonotype was seen ten or more times. The chain uses TRBV12-3 or TRBV12-4 and TRBJ2-3; 8 nucleotides match TRBD2. The CDR3 extends over 13 amino acids. The ends lost 4 bases at V and 9 bases at J; junction bases unmatched: 6. CDR3: CASSSPPSGTQYF. The CDR3 bases are TGTGCCAGCAGTTCCCCCCCTAGCGGGACGCAGTATTTT.

This clonotype occurred many times. The chain couples TRBV11-2 to TRBJ1-5; TRBD1 matches at 7 bases. With 5 bases clipped from V and 6 bases from J, the junction kept 4 bases outside the gene matches. The CDR3 spans 13 residues. Germline V CDR1 and CDR2: SGHAT, FQNNGV. CDR3 in amino acids: CASSRGLGQPQHF. The CDR3 nucleotides are TGTGCCAGCAGCAGGGGGCTTGGTCAGCCCCAGCATTTT.

This clonotype was seen repeatedly, ten times or more. The chain links TRBV15 to TRBJ2-2; the D is unclear. The CDR3 is made up of 13 amino acids. V lost 0 bases and J 8 bases, leaving 7 bases between the germline ends. In germline, CDR1 is LNHNV, CDR2 YYDKDF (reference sequence). The CDR3 DNA is TGTGCCACCAGCAGAGATCAAGTTGGGGAGCTGTTTTTT. This gives the protein CATSRDQVGELFF. Supplemented by reference TRBV15 and TRBJ2-2, the full variable domain reads DAMVIQNPRYQVTQFGKPVTLSCSQTLNHNVMYWYQQKSSQAPKLLFHYYDKDFNNEADTPDNFQSRRPNTSFCFLDIRSPGLGDTAMYLCATSRDQVGELFFGEGSRLTVL.

The genes are TRBV19 and TRBJ1-2; 10 bases are a match to TRBD1. In germline, CDR1 is LNHDA, CDR2 SQIVND (reference sequence). The junction had 4 bases not matched to a gene; V was cut back by 4 bases and J by 2 bases. This CDR3 has 15 residues. The CDR3 DNA reads TGTGCCAGTAGTACCCGGGACAGGGGCAACTATGGCTACACCTTC. The encoded protein is CASSTRDRGNYGYTF.

In its sample, this clonotype was seen a few times. This may be a read error, as it is one base from a much larger clone. This chain connects TRBV11-3 to TRBJ2-3; TRBD2 matches at 11 bases. The CDR3 runs to 15 residues. From germline, CDR1 is SGHNT and CDR2 YENEEA. DNA of the CDR3: TGTGCCAGCAGCTTTACTAGCGGGAGTGGAGATACGCTGTATTTT. Its translation is CASSFTSGSGDTLYF.